This TCR beta chain derives from a study of Ad26.COV2.S vaccination and SARS-CoV-2 variants. Study details: Participants got Ad26.COV2.S intramuscularly, once or twice 56 days apart.

Only in-frame clones appear in the TCRdb table, and some are missing; sequencing was by immunoSEQ multiplex PCR. The sample contains 350,000 to 500,000 clones, more than 80% of which appear only once. Study-wide results and limits: Researchers cautioned that TCR breadth and depth analyses may have underestimated total T cell responses. Vaccinees and placebo recipients showed similar non-spike TCR breadth.

This CDR3 is 15 amino acids long. V lost 0 bases and J lost 2, with 9 bases in between. Germline CDR1 and CDR2: SGDLS and YYNGEE. Treatment noted: approximately 18 received Ad26.COV2.S at low or high dose, single or two shots; several received placebo; per-sample allocation not given. Sampling was performed 63 days after the first vaccine or placebo injection. About this clone itself: Its specificity is not known.

This chain joins TRBV9 and TRBJ2-1; perhaps TRBD2 as D (5 bases). This sequence was found in a person aged 18-60 years who received the Ad26.COV2.S COVID-19 vaccine or a placebo. The sequencing used peripheral blood, collected in a trial of Ad26.COV2.S vaccine versus placebo. The CDR3 sequence is CASSVAGEPYNEQFF. Here the CDR3 DNA reads TGTGCCAGCAGCGTAGCCGGGGAGCCCTACAATGAGCAGTTCTTC.